This section outlines one TCR beta chain sequence together with its context. What it binds is unknown. Germline CDR1 and CDR2: MDHEN and SYDVKM. This CDR3 region has 14 residues. V was clipped by 8 bases and J by 3 bases; unmatched bases: 9. The data stem from a study of T cell responses to AZD1222 COVID-19 vaccine. Background on the study: Analyses pooled second doses at about 4 or about 12 weeks. General study points: Researchers took repertoire samples only after the peak T cell response had come. Spike-specific TCR breadth and depth both grew after two AZD1222 doses.

Libraries were prepared by immunoSEQ multiplex PCR; TCRdb keeps only in-frame clonotypes and omits some of them. Of approximately 140,000 clones listed, about 91% are singletons. The sequenced sample was peripheral blood, obtained on day 0 of AZD1222 vaccination. This clonotype originated in an adult in good health. The chain joins TRBV28 to TRBJ2-7, with 8 bases matching TRBD1. Here the CDR3 reads CASYPGTGSYEQYF. CDR3 nucleotide sequence: TGTGCCAGCTACCCCGGGACAGGAAGCTACGAGCAGTACTTC.